These T cell receptor beta chains were read from a single sample in a study of cytomegalovirus exposure and HLA in healthy donors. Data came from immunoSEQ multiplex PCR; TCRdb stores just in-frame clones and leaves some out. The sample holds about 140,000 clones; approximately 9% are singletons and the top ten take over 1.5%. Material: PBMCs. The receptors come from a male donor in good health and CMV-seronegative. Each CDR3 is given with its conserved first and last residue. A D gene is named only where the DNA matches it firmly. Clone size is stated in some rows and not others, as once, few, many or a class when expanded.

-	15	TRBV27	TRBJ1-6	few	CASSFTGAGSTPLHF	TGTGCCAGCAGTTTTACCGGAGCAGGGTCCACACCCCTCCACTTT
TRBD2	16	TRBV5-6	TRBJ2-5	-	CASSGWTSGRQETQYF	TGTGCCAGCAGCGGTTGGACTAGCGGAAGACAAGAGACCCAGTACTTC
-	14	TRBV5-1	TRBJ1-2	-	CASSTGQPNYGYTF	TGCGCCAGCAGCACAGGACAGCCAAACTATGGCTACACCTTC
TRBD1	14	TRBV2	TRBJ1-6	few	CASDRARGYSPLHF	TGTGCCAGCGACAGGGCCAGGGGCTATTCACCCCTCCACTTT
-	16	TRBV28	TRBJ1-1	-	CASSSSRTVMNTEAFF	TGTGCCAGCAGTTCCTCCAGAACAGTGATGAACACTGAAGCTTTCTTT
-	12	TRBV5-1	TRBJ2-3	-	CASSLSTDTQYF	TGCGCCAGCAGCCTGAGCACAGATACGCAGTATTTT
-	15	TRBV28	TRBJ1-5	-	CASSLGLYGDQPQHF	TGTGCCAGCAGTTTAGGGCTTTACGGCGATCAGCCCCAGCATTTT
-	14	TRBV7-2	TRBJ2-1	-	CASSLAGGLNEQFF	TGTGCCAGCAGCTTAGCGGGGGGGCTCAATGAGCAGTTCTTC
-	15	TRBV6-1	TRBJ2-3	few	CAFKAGPVAGDTQYF	TGTGCCTTTAAGGCGGGGCCTGTGGCAGGGGATACGCAGTATTTT
-	14	TRBV4-1	TRBJ1-2	few	CASSNPPQDYGYTF	TGCGCCAGCAGCAACCCCCCGCAGGACTATGGCTACACCTTC
-	14	TRBV30	TRBJ1-5	few	CAWSVGVGTQPQHF	TGTGCCTGGAGTGTCGGGGTTGGCACCCAGCCCCAGCATTTT
-	16	TRBV7-9	TRBJ2-4	-	CASSLAASVTKNIQYF	TGTGCCAGCAGCTTAGCCGCTAGTGTAACCAAAAACATTCAGTACTTC
TRBD1	13	TRBV5-1	TRBJ1-2	-	CASRQGGVYGYTF	TGCGCCAGCAGACAAGGGGGCGTTTATGGCTACACCTTC
-	16	TRBV7-2	TRBJ2-2	few	CASSLAGRTSTGELFF	TGTGCCAGCAGCTTGGCCGGGAGAACGTCTACCGGGGAGCTGTTTTTT
TRBD1	16	TRBV19	TRBJ1-1	-	CASSIDLGDRATEAFF	TGTGCCAGTAGTATAGATCTGGGGGACAGGGCTACTGAAGCTTTCTTT
-	14	TRBV4-3	TRBJ1-4	few	CASSQARGMEKLFF	TGCGCCAGCAGCCAGGCCCGGGGGATGGAAAAACTGTTTTTT
TRBD2	16	TRBV9	TRBJ2-3	-	CASSVDGRGGVDTQYF	TGTGCCAGCAGCGTAGATGGGCGGGGGGGCGTAGATACGCAGTATTTT
TRBD1	19	TRBV5-4	TRBJ1-4	-	CASSLYSPGQGGSNEKLFF	TGTGCCAGCAGCTTATACTCTCCGGGACAGGGAGGTTCTAATGAAAAACTGTTTTTT
-	11	TRBV28	TRBJ2-7	few	CASLTGGEQYF	TGTGCCAGCCTGACCGGGGGCGAGCAGTACTTC
TRBD1	19	TRBV28	TRBJ1-4	-	CASSFLSWGEGARNEKLFF	TGTGCCAGCAGTTTTCTTTCATGGGGTGAGGGGGCGAGGAATGAAAAACTGTTTTTT
TRBD2	20	TRBV11-3	TRBJ2-1	once	CASSLGPGLAGGSSYNEQFF	TGTGCCAGCAGCTTAGGGCCGGGACTAGCGGGGGGTAGCTCCTACAATGAGCAGTTCTTC
-	15	TRBV7-7	TRBJ2-2	-	CASSKKGANTGELFF	TGTGCTAGCAGCAAAAAGGGGGCGAACACCGGGGAGCTGTTTTTT
-	14	TRBV7-9	TRBJ2-2	-	CASSSSRRTGELFF	TGTGCCAGCAGCTCAAGTAGGAGGACCGGGGAGCTGTTTTTT
TRBD2	14	TRBV11-3	TRBJ2-5	few	CASSLGAGEQTQYF	TGTGCCAGCAGCTTAGGTGCGGGGGAACAGACCCAGTACTTC
-	14	TRBV28	TRBJ1-2	few	CASNLPRRNYGYTF	TGTGCCAGCAATCTCCCTCGGCGGAACTATGGCTACACCTTC
-	13	TRBV9	TRBJ1-2	-	CASSLGPSDGYTF	TGTGCCAGCAGCCTTGGTCCCAGTGATGGCTACACCTTC
-	15	TRBV13	TRBJ1-1	few	CASSPQDSWNTEAFF	TGTGCCAGCAGCCCCCAAGACAGCTGGAACACTGAAGCTTTCTTT
TRBD2	15	TRBV30	TRBJ2-1	-	CAWMSKGLAGNEQFF	TGTGCCTGGATGTCGAAGGGACTAGCGGGCAATGAGCAGTTCTTC
TRBD1	16	TRBV5-6	TRBJ2-3	few	CASSFWTGRSTDTQYF	TGTGCCAGCAGCTTTTGGACAGGGAGAAGCACAGATACGCAGTATTTT
-	13	TRBV5-1	TRBJ2-1	-	CASGQGAINEQFF	TGCGCCAGCGGTCAAGGGGCTATCAATGAGCAGTTCTTC
-	16	TRBV7-2	TRBJ2-7	few	CASSLDSIAASYEQYF	TGTGCCAGCAGCTTAGATTCGATAGCAGCTTCCTACGAGCAGTACTTC